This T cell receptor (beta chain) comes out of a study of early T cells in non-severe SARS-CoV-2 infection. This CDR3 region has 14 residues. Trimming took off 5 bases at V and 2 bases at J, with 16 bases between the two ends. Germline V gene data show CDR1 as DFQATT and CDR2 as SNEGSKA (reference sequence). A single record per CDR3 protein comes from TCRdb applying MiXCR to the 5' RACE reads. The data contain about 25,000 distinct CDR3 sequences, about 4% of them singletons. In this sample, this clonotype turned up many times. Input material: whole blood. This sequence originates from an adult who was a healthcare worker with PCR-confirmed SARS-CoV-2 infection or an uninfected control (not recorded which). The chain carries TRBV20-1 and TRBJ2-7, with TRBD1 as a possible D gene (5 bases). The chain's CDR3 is CSAWGTGLTYEQYF. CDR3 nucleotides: TGCAGTGCTTGGGGAACAGGCCTAACCTACGAGCAGTACTTC.